A single sample gave rise to the 3 T cell receptor beta chains below, sequenced in a study of beta chain features in type 1 diabetes. Expressed TCRB transcripts got sequenced, as all isolated RNA was reverse transcribed. TCRdb keeps only in-frame clones here, not all; method: immunoSEQ multiplex PCR. The sample shows around 340,000 clones, 8% of them seen only once. Source material: central memory CD4+ T cells from blood. These receptors were obtained from a young woman in good health.

This clone was observed a few times. V usage is TRBV28 and J usage is TRBJ2-3; D remains ambiguous. The CDR3 contains 11 residues. Germline loops: CDR1 MDHEN, CDR2 SYDVKM. Deletions cut 3 bases from V and 4 bases from J, with 2 bases between. The CDR3 coding sequence is TGTGCCAGCAGTTTGGCAGATACGCAGTATTTT. Its protein product is CASSLADTQYF.

The chain carries TRBV7-8 and TRBJ2-2, with D possibly matching TRBD1 (6 bases). V dropped 3 bases and J dropped 0 bases, with 11 bases sitting between them. This CDR3 region has 16 residues. Germline V gene data show CDR1 as SGHVS and CDR2 as FQNEAQ. CDR3 sequence: CASSFIGQSNTGELFF. The CDR3 nucleotides read TGTGCCAGCAGCTTTATCGGACAGTCGAACACCGGGGAGCTGTTTTTT.

The table lists this clone with a few counts. The gene calls are TRBV28 and TRBJ1-2; D may be TRBD1 (5 bases). Germline V CDR1 and CDR2: MDHEN, SYDVKM. Trimming removed 3 bases at V and 3 bases at J, with 11 bases between. There are 14 residues in the CDR3. DNA for the CDR3: TGTGCCAGCAGTTTCCGGGACGGACACTATGGCTACACCTTC. Encoded protein: CASSFRDGHYGYTF.